This T cell receptor beta chain stems from a study of Ad26.COV2.S vaccination and SARS-CoV-2 variants (dated by TCRdb to 2020 to 2022). Looking at the study overall: Vaccine-arm donors were drawn from COV1001, a multicentre, randomized, double-blind, placebo-controlled phase I-IIa trial of Ad26.COV2.S in healthy adults. Ad26.COV2.S was given intramuscularly at 5x10^10 or 1x10^11 viral particles, as a single shot or as two shots 56 days apart. A total of approximately 30 samples were included in the TCR-sequenced set, comprising approximately 20 Ad26.COV2.S vaccine recipients, 5 placebo recipients and 8 SARS-CoV-2 convalescent individuals. Trial participants were randomized into five groups of five: low-dose or high-dose Ad26.COV2.S given once or twice, or placebo on both occasions. Investigators remained blinded to trial group allocation during experiments and outcome assessment. TCRbeta repertoire sequencing was used to assess the specificity and breadth of SARS-CoV-2-reactive T cell receptors after Ad26.COV2.S vaccination. On the study overall, not on this receptor specifically: After vaccination, substantial breadth of spike-specific CD8+ and CD4+ T cell responses was reported. Comparing responses between vaccine doses or regimens was not something the study was powered to do. Compared with placebo recipients, Ad26.COV2.S recipients showed higher spike-specific TCR breadth (P = 0.0014). It was noted by the authors that total T cell responses may have been underestimated by the TCR breadth and depth analyses. Comparable non-spike TCR breadth was observed between vaccine and placebo recipients, consistent with only spike being contained in the vaccine.

The V end loses 9 bases and the J end loses 5 bases, and a stretch of 8 bases separates them. Its CDR3 holds 11 amino acids, cysteine through phenylalanine. The entry retains the CDR3 DNA only, 33 bases that are in frame from base 1. According to the germline V gene, CDR1 reads KGHDR and CDR2 reads SFDVKD. The treatment or condition tag for this specimen amounts to: roughly 19 received Ad26.COV2.S at low or high dose, single or two shots; 5 received placebo; per-sample allocation not given. For vaccine and placebo recipients, the sequenced repertoires came from samples collected on day 63 after the first injection. In Cohort 1b, around 25 adults aged 18-55 years were enrolled at a single site in Boston, USA, between 29 July and 7 August 2020. Ad26.COV2.S was a replication-incompetent adenovirus type 26 vector expressing a prefusion-stabilized SARS-CoV-2 spike protein from the original Wuhan strain.

TCRbeta CDR3 regions were sequenced with the immunoSEQ Assay. After extraction, genomic DNA underwent amplification by bias-controlled multiplex PCR, followed by high-throughput sequencing. The authors' pipeline ran thus. Collapsing and filtering of sequences were performed to quantify the absolute abundance of each unique TCRbeta CDR3 region. T cell fraction was estimated by normalizing TCRbeta template counts to usable DNA, with usable DNA measured through amplification of reference genes found in all nucleated cells. Repertoire TCRs were annotated as SARS-CoV-2-specific by exact matching of V gene, CDR3 amino acid sequence and J gene to a known reactive TCR set. The reference SARS-CoV-2 TCR set came from MIRA and was filtered for enrichment in COVID-19-positive ImmuneCODE repertoires, removing public or cross-reactive TCRs. Based on the MIRA antigens, annotated TCRs were further analysed at the level of specific ORF or position within ORF. Depth was the summed frequency of annotated unique rearrangements, while breadth was defined as annotated unique rearrangements over total unique productive rearrangements. Group comparisons of TCR breadth used two-sided Wilcoxon rank-sum tests. TCRdb retrieved this table from immuneACCESS and kept in-frame rearrangements only. Not all clones are present; in checked studies, unresolved V genes account for under half, and no reason is known for the remainder. That table furnishes V, J and clone size, whereas the DNA furnished D and trimming. The sample records a few hundred thousand clones, roughly 84% of which are singletons. Of the sample, around 3.5% is held by the ten largest clones.

About this clone: Its antigen is currently not known. No base qualities exist here, and no much larger clone lies one base off it.

The rearranged chain carries TRBV24-1 and TRBJ2-3; possibly the D gene is TRBD1, per 6 matching bases. This receptor was identified in a person between 18 and 65 years old who received the Ad26.COV2.S COVID-19 vaccine or a placebo. Sequenced material: peripheral blood, taken in a trial of Ad26.COV2.S vaccine versus placebo. The CDR3 protein is CATSQGDTQYF. The sequenced DNA: TGTGCCACCTCACAGGGAGATACGCAGTATTTT.